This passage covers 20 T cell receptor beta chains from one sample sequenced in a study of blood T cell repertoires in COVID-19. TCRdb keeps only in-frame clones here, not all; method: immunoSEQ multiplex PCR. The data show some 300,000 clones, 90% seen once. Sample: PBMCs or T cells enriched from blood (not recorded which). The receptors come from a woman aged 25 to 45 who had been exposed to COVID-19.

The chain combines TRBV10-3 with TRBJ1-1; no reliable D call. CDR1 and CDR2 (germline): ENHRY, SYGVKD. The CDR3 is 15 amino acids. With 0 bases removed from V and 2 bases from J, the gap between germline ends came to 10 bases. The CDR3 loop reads CAISESRQVNTEAFF. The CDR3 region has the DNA TGTGCCATCAGTGAGTCTCGGCAGGTCAACACTGAAGCTTTCTTT.

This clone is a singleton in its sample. The CDR3, as DNA: TGTGCCAGCAGCTGGACAGGGCCGGGTGGCTACACCTTC. Translated: CASSWTGPGGYTF. The rearrangement uses TRBV7-9 and TRBJ1-2; 8 bases align to TRBD1. Germline CDR1 is SEHNR and CDR2 is FQNEAQ (reference sequence). Unmatched junction bases numbered 5, after V lost 4 bases and J lost 7 bases. This CDR3 spans 13 amino acids. Full variable domain (missing parts from reference TRBV7-9 and TRBJ1-2): DTGVSQNPRHKITKRGQNVTFRCDPISEHNRLYWYRQTLGQGPEFLTYFQNEAQLEKSRLLSDRFSAERPKGSFSTLEIQRTEQGDSAMYLCASSWTGPGGYTFGSGTRLTVV.

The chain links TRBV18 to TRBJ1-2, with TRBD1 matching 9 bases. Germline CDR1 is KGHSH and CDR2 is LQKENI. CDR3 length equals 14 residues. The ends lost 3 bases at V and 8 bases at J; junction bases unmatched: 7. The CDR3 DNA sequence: TGTGCCAGCTCACCGGGACAGGGAGTTGAAGGCTACACCTTC. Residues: CASSPGQGVEGYTF. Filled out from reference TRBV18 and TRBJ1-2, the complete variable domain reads NAGVMQNPRHLVRRRGQEARLRCSPMKGHSHVYWYRQLPEEGLKFMVYLQKENIIDESGMPKERFSAEFPKEGPSILRIQQVVRGDSAAYFCASSPGQGVEGYTFGSGTRLTVV.

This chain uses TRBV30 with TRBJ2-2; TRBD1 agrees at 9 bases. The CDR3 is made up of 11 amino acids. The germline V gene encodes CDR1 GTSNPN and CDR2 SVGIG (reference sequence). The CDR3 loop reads CANRGPGELFF. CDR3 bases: TGTGCTAACAGGGGGCCCGGGGAGCTGTTTTTT.

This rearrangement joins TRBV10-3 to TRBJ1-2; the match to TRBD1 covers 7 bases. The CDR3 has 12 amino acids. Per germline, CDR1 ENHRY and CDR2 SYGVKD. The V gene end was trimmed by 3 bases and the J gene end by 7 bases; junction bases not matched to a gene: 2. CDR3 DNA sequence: TGTGCCATCAGTGAAGGGGGCGCTGGCTACACCTTC. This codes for CAISEGGAGYTF.

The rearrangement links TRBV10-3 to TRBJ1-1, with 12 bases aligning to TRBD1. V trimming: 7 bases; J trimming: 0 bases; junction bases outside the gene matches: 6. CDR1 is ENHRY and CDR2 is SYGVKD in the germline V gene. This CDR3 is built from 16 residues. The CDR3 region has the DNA TGTGCCATCAACGGTGGGACAGGGGGCATGAACACTGAAGCTTTCTTT. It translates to CAINGGTGGMNTEAFF.

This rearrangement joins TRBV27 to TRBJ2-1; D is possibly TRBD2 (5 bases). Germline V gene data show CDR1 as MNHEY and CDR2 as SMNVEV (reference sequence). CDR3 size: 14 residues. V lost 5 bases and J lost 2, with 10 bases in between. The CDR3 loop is CASSRTGAYNEQFF. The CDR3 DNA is TGTGCCAGCAGTAGAACCGGGGCCTACAATGAGCAGTTCTTC.

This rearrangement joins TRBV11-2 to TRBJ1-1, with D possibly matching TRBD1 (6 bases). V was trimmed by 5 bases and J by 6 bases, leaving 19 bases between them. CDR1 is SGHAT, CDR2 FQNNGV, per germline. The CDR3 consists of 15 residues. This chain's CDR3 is CASSNHKGPGAEAFF. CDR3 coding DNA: TGTGCCAGCAGCAATCACAAAGGACCAGGGGCTGAAGCTTTCTTT.

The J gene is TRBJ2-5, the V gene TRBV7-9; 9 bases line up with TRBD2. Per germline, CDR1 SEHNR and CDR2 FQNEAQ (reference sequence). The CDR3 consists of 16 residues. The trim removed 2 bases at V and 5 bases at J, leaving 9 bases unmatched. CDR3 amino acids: CASSLTRGGLGETQYF. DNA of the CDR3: TGTGCCAGCAGCTTAACGCGGGGGGGCCTTGGTGAGACCCAGTACTTC.

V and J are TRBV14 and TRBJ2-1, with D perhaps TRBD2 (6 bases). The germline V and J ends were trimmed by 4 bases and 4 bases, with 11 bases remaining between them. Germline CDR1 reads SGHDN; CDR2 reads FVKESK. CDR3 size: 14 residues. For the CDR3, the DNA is TGTGCCAGCAGCCTTTCGGGGGTATACAATGAGCAGTTCTTC. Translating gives CASSLSGVYNEQFF. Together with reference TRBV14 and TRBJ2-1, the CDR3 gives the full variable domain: EAGVTQFPSHSVIEKGQTVTLRCDPISGHDNLYWYRRVMGKEIKFLLHFVKESKQDESGMPNNRFLAERTGGTYSTLKVQPAELEDSGVYFCASSLSGVYNEQFFGPGTRLTVL.

DNA of the CDR3: TGTGCCAGCAGACACAGGGGAAGCGGAAACACCATATATTTT. It encodes CASRHRGSGNTIYF. This chain uses TRBV2 with TRBJ1-3; 7 bases align to TRBD1. The trim removed 6 bases at V and 4 bases at J, leaving 6 bases unmatched. Looked up from germline, CDR1 is SNHLY and CDR2 is FYNNEI. This CDR3 has 14 amino acids.

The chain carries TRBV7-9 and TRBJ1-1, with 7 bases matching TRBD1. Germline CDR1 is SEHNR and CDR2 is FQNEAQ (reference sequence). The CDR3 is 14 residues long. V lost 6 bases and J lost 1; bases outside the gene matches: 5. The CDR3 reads CASSPGTANTEAFF. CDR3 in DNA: TGTGCCAGCAGTCCAGGGACAGCGAACACTGAAGCTTTCTTT.

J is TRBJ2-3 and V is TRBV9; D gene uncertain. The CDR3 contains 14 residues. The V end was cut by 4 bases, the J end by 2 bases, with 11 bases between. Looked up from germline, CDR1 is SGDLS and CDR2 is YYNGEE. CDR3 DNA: TGTGCCAGCAGCCCCCTGACTCCCACAGATACGCAGTATTTT. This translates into CASSPLTPTDTQYF. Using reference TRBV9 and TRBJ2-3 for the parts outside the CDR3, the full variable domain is DSGVTQTPKHLITATGQRVTLRCSPRSGDLSVYWYQQSLDQGLQFLIQYYNGEERAKGNILERFSAQQFPDLHSELNLSSLELGDSALYFCASSPLTPTDTQYFGPGTRLTVL.

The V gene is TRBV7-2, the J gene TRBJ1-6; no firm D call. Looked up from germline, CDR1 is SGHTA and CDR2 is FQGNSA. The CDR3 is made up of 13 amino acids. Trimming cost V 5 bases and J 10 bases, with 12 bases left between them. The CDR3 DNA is TGTGCCAGCAGCACCCACCTTCGGTCACCCCTCCACTTT. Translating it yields CASSTHLRSPLHF.

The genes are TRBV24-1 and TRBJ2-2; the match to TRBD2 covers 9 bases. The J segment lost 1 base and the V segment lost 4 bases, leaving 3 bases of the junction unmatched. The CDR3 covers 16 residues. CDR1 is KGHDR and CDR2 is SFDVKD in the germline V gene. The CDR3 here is CATSDLSGGNTGELFF. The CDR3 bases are TGTGCCACCAGTGACCTTAGCGGGGGGAACACCGGGGAGCTGTTTTTT.

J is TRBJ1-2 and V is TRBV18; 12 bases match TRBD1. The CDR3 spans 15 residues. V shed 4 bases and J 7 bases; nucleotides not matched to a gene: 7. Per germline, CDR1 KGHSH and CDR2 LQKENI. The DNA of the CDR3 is TGTGCCAGCTCACTTCCCGGGACAGGGGGCGGTGGCTACACCTTC. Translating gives CASSLPGTGGGGYTF.

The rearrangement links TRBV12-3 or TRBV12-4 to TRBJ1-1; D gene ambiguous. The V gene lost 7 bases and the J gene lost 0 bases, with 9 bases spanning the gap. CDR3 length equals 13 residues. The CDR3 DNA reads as TGTGCCAGCACAGTCAACATGAACACTGAAGCTTTCTTT. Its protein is CASTVNMNTEAFF.

In DNA form, the CDR3 reads TGTGCCAGCAGTCCAGGGTTTTCCAATCAGCCCCAGCATTTT. This sequence encodes CASSPGFSNQPQHF. The chain is built from TRBV5-6 and TRBJ1-5; weak D call: TRBD1 (5 bases). CDR3 length equals 14 residues. Deletions cut 5 bases from V and 3 bases from J, with 12 bases between. CDR1 is SGHDT and CDR2 is YYEEEE in the germline V gene.

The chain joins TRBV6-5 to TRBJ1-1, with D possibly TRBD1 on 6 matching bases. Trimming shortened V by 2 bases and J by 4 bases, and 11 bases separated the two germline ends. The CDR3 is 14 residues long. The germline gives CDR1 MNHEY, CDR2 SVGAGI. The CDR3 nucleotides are TGTGCCAGCAGTTACGACCCCAGGGGCACTGAAGCTTTCTTT. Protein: CASSYDPRGTEAFF.

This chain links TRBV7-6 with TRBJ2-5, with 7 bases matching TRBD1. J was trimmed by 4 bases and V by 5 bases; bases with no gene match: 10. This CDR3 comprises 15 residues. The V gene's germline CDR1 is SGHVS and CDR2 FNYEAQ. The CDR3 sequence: CASSPTGTVGETQYF. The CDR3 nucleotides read TGTGCCAGCAGCCCCACCGGGACAGTGGGAGAGACCCAGTACTTC.